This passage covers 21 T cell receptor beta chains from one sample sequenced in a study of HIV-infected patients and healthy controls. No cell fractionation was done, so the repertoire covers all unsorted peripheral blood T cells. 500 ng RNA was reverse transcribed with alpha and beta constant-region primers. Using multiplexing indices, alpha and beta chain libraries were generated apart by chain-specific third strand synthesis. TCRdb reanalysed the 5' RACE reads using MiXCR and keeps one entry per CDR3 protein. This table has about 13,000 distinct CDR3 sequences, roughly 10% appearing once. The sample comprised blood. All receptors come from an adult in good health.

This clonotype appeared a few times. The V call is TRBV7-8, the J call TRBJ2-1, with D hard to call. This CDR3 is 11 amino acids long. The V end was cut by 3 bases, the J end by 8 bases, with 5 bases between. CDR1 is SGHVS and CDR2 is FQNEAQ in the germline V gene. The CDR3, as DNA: TGTGCCAGCAGCTTGGTGGATGAGCAGTTCTTC. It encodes CASSLVDEQFF.

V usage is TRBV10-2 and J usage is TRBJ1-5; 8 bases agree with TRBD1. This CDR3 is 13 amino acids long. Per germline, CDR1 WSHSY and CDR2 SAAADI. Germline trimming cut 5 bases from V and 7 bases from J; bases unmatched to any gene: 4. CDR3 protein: CASSTGQGQPQHF. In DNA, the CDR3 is TGCGCCAGCAGTACCGGACAGGGACAGCCCCAGCATTTT.

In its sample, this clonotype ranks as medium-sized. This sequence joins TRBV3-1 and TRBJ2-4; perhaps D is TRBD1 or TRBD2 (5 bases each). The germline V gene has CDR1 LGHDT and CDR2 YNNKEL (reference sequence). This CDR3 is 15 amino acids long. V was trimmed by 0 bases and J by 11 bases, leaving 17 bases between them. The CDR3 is CASSQDSGAVSFQYF. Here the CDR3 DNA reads TGTGCCAGCAGCCAAGATTCCGGGGCGGTTAGTTTTCAGTACTTC.

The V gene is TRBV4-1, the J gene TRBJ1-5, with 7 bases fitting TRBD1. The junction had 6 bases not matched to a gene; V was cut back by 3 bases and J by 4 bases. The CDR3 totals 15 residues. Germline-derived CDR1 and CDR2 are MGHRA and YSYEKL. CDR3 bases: TGCGCCAGCAGCCAGAGTCAGGGGGAGAATCAGCCCCAGCATTTT. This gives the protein CASSQSQGENQPQHF.

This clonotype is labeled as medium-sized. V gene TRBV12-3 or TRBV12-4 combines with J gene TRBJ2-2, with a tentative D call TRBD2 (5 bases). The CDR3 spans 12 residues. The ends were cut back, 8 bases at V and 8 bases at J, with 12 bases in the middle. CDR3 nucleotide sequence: TGTGCCAGCGGACTCCCGCTGGGGGAGCTGTTTTTT. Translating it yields CASGLPLGELFF.

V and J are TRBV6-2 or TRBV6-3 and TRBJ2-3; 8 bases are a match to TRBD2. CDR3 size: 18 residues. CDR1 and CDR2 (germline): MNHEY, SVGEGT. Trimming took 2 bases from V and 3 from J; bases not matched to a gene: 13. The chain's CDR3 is CASSYPLRRAGGTDTQYF. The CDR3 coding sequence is TGTGCCAGCAGTTACCCCCTACGACGGGCGGGAGGTACAGATACGCAGTATTTT.

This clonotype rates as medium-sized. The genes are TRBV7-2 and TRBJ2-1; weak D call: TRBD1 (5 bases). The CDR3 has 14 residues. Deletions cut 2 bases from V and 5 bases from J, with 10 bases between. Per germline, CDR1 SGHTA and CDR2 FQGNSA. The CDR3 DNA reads TGTGCCAGCAGCTTACGACAGAAGGACAATGAGCAGTTCTTC. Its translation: CASSLRQKDNEQFF.

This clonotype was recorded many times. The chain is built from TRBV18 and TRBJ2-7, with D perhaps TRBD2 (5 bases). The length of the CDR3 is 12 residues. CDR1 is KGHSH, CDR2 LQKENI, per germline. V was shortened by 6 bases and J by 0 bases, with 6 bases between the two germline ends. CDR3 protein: CASSRGSYEQYF. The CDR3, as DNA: TGTGCCAGCTCCCGGGGCTCCTACGAGCAGTACTTC.

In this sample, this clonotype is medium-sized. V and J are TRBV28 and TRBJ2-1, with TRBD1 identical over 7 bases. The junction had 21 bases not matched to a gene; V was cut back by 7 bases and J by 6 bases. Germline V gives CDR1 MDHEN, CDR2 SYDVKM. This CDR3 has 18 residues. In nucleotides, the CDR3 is TGTGCCAGCAAACCCTTTCTGGGACAGATTAAAGAGTCCAATGAGCAGTTCTTC. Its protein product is CASKPFLGQIKESNEQFF.

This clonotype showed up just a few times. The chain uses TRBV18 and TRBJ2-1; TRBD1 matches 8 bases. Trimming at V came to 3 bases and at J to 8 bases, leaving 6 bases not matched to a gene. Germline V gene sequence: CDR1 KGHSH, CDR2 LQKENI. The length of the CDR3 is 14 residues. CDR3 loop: CASSPRTGIDEQFF. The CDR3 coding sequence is TGTGCCAGCTCACCGAGGACAGGGATCGATGAGCAGTTCTTC. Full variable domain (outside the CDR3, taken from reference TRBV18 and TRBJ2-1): NAGVMQNPRHLVRRRGQEARLRCSPMKGHSHVYWYRQLPEEGLKFMVYLQKENIIDESGMPKERFSAEFPKEGPSILRIQQVVRGDSAAYFCASSPRTGIDEQFFGPGTRLTVL.

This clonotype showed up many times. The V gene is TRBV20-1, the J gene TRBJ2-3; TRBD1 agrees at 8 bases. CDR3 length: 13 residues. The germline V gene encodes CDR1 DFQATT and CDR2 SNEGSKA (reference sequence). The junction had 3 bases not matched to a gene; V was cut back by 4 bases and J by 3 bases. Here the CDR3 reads CSAKDRETDTQYF. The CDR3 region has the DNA TGCAGTGCTAAGGACAGGGAAACAGATACGCAGTATTTT.

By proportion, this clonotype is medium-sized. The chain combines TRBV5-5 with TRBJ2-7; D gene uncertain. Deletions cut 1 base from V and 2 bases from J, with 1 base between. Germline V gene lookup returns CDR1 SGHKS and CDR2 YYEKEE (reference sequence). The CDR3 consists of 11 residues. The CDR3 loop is CASSLTYEQYF. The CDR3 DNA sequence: TGTGCCAGCAGCTTGACCTACGAGCAGTACTTC.

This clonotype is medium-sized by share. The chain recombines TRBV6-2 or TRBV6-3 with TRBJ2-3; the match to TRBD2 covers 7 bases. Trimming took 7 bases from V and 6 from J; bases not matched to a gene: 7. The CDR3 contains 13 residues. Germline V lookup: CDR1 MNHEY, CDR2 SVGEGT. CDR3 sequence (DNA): TGTGCCAGCAATACCCTAGCGGATGATACGCAGTATTTT. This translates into CASNTLADDTQYF.

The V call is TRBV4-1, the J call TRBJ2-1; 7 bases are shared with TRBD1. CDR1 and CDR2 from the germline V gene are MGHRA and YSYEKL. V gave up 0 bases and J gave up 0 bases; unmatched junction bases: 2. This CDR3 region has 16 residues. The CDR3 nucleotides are TGCGCCAGCAGCCAAGACAGGGGGACCTCCTACAATGAGCAGTTCTTC. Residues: CASSQDRGTSYNEQFF.

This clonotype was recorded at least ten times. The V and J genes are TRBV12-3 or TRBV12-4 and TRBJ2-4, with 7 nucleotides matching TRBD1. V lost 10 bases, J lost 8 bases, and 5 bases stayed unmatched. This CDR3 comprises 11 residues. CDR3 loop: CATTGTDIQYF. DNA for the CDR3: TGTGCCACGACAGGGACGGACATTCAGTACTTC.

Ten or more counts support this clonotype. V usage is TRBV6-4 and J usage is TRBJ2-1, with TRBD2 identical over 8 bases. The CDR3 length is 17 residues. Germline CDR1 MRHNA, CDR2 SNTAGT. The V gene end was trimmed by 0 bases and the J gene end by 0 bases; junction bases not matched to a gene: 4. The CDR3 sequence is CASSDSREGGSYNEQFF. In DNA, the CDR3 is TGTGCCAGCAGTGACTCCCGGGAGGGGGGCTCCTACAATGAGCAGTTCTTC.

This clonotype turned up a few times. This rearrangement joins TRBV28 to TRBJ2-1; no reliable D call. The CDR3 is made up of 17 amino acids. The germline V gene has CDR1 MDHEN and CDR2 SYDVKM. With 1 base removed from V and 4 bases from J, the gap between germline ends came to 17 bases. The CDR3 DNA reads TGTGCCAGCAGTTTATTGGACCCAAGACTTATATACAATGAGCAGTTCTTC. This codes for CASSLLDPRLIYNEQFF.

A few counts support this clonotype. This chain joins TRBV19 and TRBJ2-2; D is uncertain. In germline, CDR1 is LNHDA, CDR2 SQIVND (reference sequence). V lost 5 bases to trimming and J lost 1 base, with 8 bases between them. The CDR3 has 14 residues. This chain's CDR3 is CASSPRRNTGELFF. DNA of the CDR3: TGTGCCAGTAGTCCACGTCGGAACACCGGGGAGCTGTTTTTT.

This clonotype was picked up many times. The CDR3 region is CASSFTGTSVPDTQYF. The CDR3 nucleotides are TGTGCCAGCAGCTTTACCGGGACTAGCGTCCCGGATACGCAGTATTTT. The chain recombines TRBV7-2 with TRBJ2-3, with 10 positions matching TRBD2. CDR1 and CDR2 (germline): SGHTA, FQGNSA. The V and J ends lost 3 bases and 6 bases, in that order; junction bases with no gene match: 9. This CDR3 contains 16 residues.

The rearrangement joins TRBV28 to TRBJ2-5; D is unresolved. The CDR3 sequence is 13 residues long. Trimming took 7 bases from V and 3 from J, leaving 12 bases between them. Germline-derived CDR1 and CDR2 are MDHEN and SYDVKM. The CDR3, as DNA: TGTGCCAGCATTAGAGGTGGAGAAGAGACCCAGTACTTC. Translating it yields CASIRGGEETQYF.

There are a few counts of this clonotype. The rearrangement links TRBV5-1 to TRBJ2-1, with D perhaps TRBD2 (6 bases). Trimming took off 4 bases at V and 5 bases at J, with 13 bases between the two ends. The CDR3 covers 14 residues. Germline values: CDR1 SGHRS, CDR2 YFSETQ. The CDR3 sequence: CASSGGTSNNEQFF. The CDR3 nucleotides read TGCGCCAGCAGCGGCGGGACTTCAAACAATGAGCAGTTCTTC.